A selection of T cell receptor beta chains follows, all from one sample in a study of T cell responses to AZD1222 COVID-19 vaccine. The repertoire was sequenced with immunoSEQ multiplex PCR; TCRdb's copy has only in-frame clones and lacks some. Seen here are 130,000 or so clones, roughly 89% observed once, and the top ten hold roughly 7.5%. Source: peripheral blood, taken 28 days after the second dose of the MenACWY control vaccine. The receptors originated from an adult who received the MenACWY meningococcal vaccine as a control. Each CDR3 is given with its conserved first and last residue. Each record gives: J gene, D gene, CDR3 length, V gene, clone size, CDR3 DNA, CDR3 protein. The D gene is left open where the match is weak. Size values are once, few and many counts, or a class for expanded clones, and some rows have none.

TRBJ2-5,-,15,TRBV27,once,TGTGCCAGCAGTGGGTTCAGGGGATCGCGAGAGACCCAGTACTTC,CASSGFRGSRETQYF
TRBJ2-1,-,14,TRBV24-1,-,TGTGCCACCAGTGACTCCCCTTCCCAATTAGAGCAGTTCTTC,CATSDSPSQLEQFF
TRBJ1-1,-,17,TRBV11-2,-,TGTGCCAGCAGCTTCATGGTCCTCGGGGTCGCGGGCACTGAAGCTTTCTTT,CASSFMVLGVAGTEAFF
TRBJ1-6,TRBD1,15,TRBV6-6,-,TGTGCCAGCAGTAAACAGGGGATGCCCGGTTCACCCCTCCACTTT,CASSKQGMPGSPLHF
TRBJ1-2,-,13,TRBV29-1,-,TGCAGCGTTGACAGGGGAGTCGCTGGTGGCTACACCTTC,CSVDRGVAGGYTF
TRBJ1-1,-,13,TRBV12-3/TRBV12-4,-,TGTGCCAGCAGTTTAGTACAGGGTACATTAGCTTTCTTT,CASSLVQGTLAFF
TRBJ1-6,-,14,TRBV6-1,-,TGTGCCAGCAGTGAGGGGATCTATAATTCACCCCTCCACTTT,CASSEGIYNSPLHF
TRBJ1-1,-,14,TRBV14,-,TGTGCCAGCAGCCTCATCGGCAGGGACACTGAAGCTTTCTTT,CASSLIGRDTEAFF
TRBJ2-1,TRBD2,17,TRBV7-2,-,TGTGCCAGCAGCTCCCCCCTAGCGGGGGGCTTTGACAATGAGCAGTTCTTC,CASSSPLAGGFDNEQFF
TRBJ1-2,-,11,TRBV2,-,TGTGCCAGCATGCAAGGCTATGGCTACACCTTC,CASMQGYGYTF
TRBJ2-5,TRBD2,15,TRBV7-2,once,TGTGCCAGCAGCCGGCAGCGGGGGGGCGGAGAGACCCAGTACTTC,CASSRQRGGGETQYF
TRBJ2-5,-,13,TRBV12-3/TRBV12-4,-,TGTGCCAGCAGTTTATACGGGGAAGAGACCCAGTACTTC,CASSLYGEETQYF
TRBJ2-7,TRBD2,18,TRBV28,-,TGTGCCAGCAGTTTACCGGGACTAGCGGGAGGAGGTGGGGGCGAGCAGTACTTC,CASSLPGLAGGGGGEQYF
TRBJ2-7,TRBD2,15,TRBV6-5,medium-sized,TGTGCCAGCAGTTATAGGCGGGGGGGATTCTACGAGCAGTACTTC,CASSYRRGGFYEQYF
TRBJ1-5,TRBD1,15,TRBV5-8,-,TGTGCCAGCAGCTTAGGGGGCCGTGACAATCAGCCCCAGCATTTT,CASSLGGRDNQPQHF
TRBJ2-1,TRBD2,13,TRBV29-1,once,TGCAGCGTTAGCGGGGGGGAGTACAATGAGCAGTTCTTC,CSVSGGEYNEQFF
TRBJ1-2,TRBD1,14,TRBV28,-,TGTGCCTGGGGACAGGGATCTGCTGTCTATGGCTACACCTTC,CAWGQGSAVYGYTF
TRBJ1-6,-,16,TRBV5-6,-,TGTGCCAGCAGCCCCGGGGACGGGCATGTGGGGTCACCCCTCCACTTT,CASSPGDGHVGSPLHF
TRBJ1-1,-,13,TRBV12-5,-,TGTGCTAGTGGCCCCGAGGTGGGCACTGAAGCTTTCTTT,CASGPEVGTEAFF
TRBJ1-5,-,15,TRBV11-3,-,TGTGCCAGCAGCTTAAGGGCCGTGGGCAATCAGCCCCAGCATTTT,CASSLRAVGNQPQHF
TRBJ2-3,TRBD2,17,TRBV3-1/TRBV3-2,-,TGTGCCAGCAGCCAAAAGGCTAGCGGGAGGGTGGCAGATACGCAGTATTTT,CASSQKASGRVADTQYF
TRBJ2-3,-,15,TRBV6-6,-,TGTGCCAGCAGTTACTCGCCCCCTCGCACAGATACGCAGTATTTT,CASSYSPPRTDTQYF
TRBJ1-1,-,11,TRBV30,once,TGTGCCTCACGGGGGTACACTGAAGCTTTCTTT,CASRGYTEAFF
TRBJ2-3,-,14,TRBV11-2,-,TGTGCCAGCAGCTTCGCGAGTAAACAAGATACGCAGTATTTT,CASSFASKQDTQYF
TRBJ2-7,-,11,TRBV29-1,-,TGCAGCGTTGTAGATCACTACGAGCAGTACTTC,CSVVDHYEQYF
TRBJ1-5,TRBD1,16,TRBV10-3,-,TGTGCCATCAGCAATCCGGGACAGCTGGCTCCGATAGCCCAGCATTTT,CAISNPGQLAPIAQHF
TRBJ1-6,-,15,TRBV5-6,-,TGTGCCAGCAGCCCGACAGTAGCCACCAATTCACCCCTCCACTTT,CASSPTVATNSPLHF